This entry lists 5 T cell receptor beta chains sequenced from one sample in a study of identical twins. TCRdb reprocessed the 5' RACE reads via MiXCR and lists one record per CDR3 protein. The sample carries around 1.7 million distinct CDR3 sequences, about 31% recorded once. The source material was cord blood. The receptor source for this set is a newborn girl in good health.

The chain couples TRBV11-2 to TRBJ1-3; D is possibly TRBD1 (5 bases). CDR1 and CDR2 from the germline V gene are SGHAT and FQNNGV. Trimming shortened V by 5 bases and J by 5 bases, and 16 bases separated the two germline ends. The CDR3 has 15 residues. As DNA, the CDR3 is TGTGCCAGCAGCCTACCGTGGGGGGAGAGAAACACCATATATTTT. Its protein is CASSLPWGERNTIYF. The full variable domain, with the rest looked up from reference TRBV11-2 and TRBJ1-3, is EAGVAQSPRYKIIEKRQSVAFWCNPISGHATLYWYQQILGQGPKLLIQFQNNGVVDDSQLPKDRFSAERLKGVDSTLKIQPAKLEDSAVYLCASSLPWGERNTIYFGEGSWLTVV.

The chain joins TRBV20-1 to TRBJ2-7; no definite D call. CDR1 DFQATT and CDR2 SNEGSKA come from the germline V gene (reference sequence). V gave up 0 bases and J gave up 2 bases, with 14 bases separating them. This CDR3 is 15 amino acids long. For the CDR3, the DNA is TGCAGTGCTAGAGATCGTAGGCTAGTTGCCTACGAGCAGTACTTC. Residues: CSARDRRLVAYEQYF.

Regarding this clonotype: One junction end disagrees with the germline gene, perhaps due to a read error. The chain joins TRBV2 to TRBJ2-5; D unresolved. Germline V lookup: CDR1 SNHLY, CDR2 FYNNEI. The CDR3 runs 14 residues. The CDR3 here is CASSEGLPHNEQYF. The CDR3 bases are TGTGCCAGCAGCGAAGGGCTACCGCACAATGAGCAGTACTTC.

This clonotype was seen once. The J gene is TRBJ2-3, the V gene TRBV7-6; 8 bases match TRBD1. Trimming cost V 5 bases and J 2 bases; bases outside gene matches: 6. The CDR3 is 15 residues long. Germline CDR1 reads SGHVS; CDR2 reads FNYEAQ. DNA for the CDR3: TGTGCCAGCAGCCGAGACAGGGGTGCCACAGATACGCAGTATTTT. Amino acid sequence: CASSRDRGATDTQYF.

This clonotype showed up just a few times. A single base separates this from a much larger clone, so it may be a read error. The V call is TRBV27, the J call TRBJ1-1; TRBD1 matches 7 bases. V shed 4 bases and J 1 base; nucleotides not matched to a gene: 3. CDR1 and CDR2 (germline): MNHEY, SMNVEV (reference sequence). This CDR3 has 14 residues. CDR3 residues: CASSSTGKNTEAFF. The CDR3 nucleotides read TGTGCCAGCAGTTCGACAGGGAAGAACACTGAAGCTTTCTTT.